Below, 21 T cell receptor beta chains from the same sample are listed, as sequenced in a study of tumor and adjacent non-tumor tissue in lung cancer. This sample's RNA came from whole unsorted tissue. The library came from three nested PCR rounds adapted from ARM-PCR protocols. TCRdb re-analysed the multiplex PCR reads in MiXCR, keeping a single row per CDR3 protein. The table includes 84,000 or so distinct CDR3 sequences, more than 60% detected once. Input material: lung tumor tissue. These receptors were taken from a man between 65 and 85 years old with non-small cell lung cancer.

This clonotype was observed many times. CDR3 DNA: TGCGCCAGCAGCTTGAAGGGAGGTGATGTAAAACTGTTTTTT. Residues: CASSLKGGDVKLFF. V usage is TRBV5-1 and J usage is TRBJ1-4; no definite D call. The V and J ends lost 1 base and 10 bases respectively, with 14 bases between them. Germline CDR1 and CDR2: SGHRS and YFSETQ. This CDR3 spans 14 amino acids. The full variable domain, rest sourced from reference TRBV5-1 and TRBJ1-4, is KAGVTQTPRYLIKTRGQQVTLSCSPISGHRSVSWYQQTPGQGLQFLFEYFSETQRNKGNFPGRFSGRQFSNSRSEMNVSTLELGDSALYLCASSLKGGDVKLFFGSGTQLSVL.

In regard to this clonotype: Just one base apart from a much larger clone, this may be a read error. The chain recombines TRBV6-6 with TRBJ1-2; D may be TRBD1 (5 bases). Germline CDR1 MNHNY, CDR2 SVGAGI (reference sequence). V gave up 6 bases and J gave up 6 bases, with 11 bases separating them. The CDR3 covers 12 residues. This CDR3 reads CASSEGLDGYTF. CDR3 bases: TGTGCCAGCAGCGAGGGACTAGATGGCTACACCTTC.

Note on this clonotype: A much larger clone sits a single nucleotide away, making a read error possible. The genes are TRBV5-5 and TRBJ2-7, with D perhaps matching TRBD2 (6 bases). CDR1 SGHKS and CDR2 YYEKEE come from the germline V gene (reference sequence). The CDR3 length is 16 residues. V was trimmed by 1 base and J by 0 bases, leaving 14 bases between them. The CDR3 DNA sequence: TGTGCCAGCAGCTTGACCGGCCTAGCGACCTCCTACGAGCAGTACTTC. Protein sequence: CASSLTGLATSYEQYF.

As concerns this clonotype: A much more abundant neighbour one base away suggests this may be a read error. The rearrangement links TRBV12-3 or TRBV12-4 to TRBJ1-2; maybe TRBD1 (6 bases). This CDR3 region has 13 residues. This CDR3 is CASSSTGTYGNTF. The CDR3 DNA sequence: TGTGCCAGCAGTTCTACAGGGACGTATGGCAACACCTTC.

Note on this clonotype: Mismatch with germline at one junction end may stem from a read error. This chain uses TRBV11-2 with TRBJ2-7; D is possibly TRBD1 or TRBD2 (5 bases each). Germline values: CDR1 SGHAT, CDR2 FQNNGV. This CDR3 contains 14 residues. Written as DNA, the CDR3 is TGTGCCAGCAGCTCAGCAGGGAGCTCCTACGAGCAGTATTTC. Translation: CASSSAGSSYEQYF. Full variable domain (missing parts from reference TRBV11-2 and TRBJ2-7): EAGVAQSPRYKIIEKRQSVAFWCNPISGHATLYWYQQILGQGPKLLIQFQNNGVVDDSQLPKDRFSAERLKGVDSTLKIQPAKLEDSAVYLCASSSAGSSYEQYFGPGTRLTVT.

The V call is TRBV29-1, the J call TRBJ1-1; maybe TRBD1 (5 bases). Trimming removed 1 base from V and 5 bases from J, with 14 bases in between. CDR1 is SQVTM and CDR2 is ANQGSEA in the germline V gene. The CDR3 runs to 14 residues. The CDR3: CSVEGRGTSTEAFF. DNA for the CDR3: TGCAGCGTTGAAGGAAGGGGCACGAGTACTGAAGCTTTCTTT. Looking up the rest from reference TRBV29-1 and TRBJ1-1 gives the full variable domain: SAVISQKPSRDICQRGTSLTIQCQVDSQVTMMFWYRQQPGQSLTLIATANQGSEATYESGFVIDKFPISRPNLTFSTLTVSNMSPEDSSIYLCSVEGRGTSTEAFFGQGTRLTVV.

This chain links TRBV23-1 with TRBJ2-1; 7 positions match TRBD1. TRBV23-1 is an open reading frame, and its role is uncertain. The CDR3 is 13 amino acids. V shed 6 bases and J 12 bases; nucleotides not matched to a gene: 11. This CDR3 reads CASRPDRDYGQFF. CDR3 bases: TGCGCCAGCAGACCCGACAGGGATTATGGGCAGTTCTTC.

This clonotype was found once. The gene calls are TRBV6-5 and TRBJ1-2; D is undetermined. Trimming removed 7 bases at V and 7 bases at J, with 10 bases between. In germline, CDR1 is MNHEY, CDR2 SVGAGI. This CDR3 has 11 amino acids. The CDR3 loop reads CASIDGSGYTF. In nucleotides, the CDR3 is TGTGCCAGCATCGACGGGAGTGGCTACACCTTC.

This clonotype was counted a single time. CDR3 sequence reads: CASSHPREAGGPGIDKNIQYF. In DNA, the CDR3 is TGTGCCAGCAGCCACCCTCGGGAGGCGGGAGGACCGGGTATAGACAAAAACATTCAGTACTTC. This rearrangement joins TRBV11-2 to TRBJ2-4, with 8 bases identical to TRBD2. CDR1 is SGHAT, CDR2 FQNNGV, per germline. V shed 5 bases, J shed 3 bases, and the junction held 24 bases outside the gene matches. This CDR3 has 21 residues.

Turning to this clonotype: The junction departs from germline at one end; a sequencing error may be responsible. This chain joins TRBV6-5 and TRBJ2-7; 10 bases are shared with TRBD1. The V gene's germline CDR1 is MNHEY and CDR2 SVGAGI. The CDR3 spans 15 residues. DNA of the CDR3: TGTGCCAGCAGCCCGGACAGGGGGGGGAAGCGCGAGCAATACTTC. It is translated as CASSPDRGGKREQYF.

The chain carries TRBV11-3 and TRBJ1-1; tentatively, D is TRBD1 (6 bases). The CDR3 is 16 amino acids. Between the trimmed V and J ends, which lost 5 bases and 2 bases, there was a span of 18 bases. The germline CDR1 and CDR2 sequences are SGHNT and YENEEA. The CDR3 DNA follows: TGTGCCAGCAGCGGCAGCGGGACAATTATAAACACTGAAGCTTTCTTT. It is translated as CASSGSGTIINTEAFF.

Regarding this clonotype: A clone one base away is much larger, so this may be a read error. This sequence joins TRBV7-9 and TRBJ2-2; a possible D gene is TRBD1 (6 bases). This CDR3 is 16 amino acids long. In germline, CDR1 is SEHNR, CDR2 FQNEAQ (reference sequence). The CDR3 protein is CASSFPGRGDTGDLFF. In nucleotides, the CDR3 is TGTGCCAGCAGCTTCCCAGGGAGAGGGGACACCGGGGATCTGTTTTTT.

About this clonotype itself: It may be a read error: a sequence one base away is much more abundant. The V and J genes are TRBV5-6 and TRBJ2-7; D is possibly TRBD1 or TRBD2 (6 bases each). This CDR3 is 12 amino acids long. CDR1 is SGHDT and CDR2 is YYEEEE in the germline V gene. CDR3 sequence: CASSMGPGARDF. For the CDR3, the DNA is TGTGCCAGCAGTATGGGGCCGGGGGCAAGGGACTTC.

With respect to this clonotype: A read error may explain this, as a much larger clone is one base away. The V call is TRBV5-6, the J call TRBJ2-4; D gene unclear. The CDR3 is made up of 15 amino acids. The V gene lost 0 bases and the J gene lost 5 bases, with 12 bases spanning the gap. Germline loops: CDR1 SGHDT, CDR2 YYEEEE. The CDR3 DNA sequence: TGTGCCAGCAGCTTGGCAGAGGCTGGACAAAACATTCAGTACTTC. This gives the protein CASSLAEAGQNIQYF.

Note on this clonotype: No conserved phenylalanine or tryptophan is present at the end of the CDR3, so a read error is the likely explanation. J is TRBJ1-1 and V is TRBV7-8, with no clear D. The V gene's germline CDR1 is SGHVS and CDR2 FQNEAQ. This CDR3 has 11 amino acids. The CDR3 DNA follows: TGTGCCGGCAGCTTAGCGCATGAAGCTTTCCTT. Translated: CAGSLAHEAFL.

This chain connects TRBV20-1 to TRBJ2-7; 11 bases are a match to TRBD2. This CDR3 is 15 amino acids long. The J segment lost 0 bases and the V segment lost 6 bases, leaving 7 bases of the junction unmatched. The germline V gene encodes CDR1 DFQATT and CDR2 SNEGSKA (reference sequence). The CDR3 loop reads CSAPILAGGSYEQYF. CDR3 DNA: TGCAGTGCGCCAATCCTAGCGGGAGGCTCCTACGAGCAGTACTTC.

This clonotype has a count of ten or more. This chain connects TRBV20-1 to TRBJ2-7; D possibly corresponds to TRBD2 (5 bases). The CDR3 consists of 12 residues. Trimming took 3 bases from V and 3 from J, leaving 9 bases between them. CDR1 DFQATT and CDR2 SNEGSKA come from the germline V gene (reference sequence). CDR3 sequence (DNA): TGCAGTGCTAGGGAGGACGACTACGAGCAGTACTTC. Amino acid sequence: CSAREDDYEQYF.

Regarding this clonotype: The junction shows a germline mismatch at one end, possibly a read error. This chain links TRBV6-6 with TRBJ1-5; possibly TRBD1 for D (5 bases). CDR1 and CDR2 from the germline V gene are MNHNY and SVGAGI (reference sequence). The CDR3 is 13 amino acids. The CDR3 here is CTSSGRVNQPQHF. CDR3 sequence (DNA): TGTACCAGCAGTGGCAGGGTTAATCAGCCCCAGCATTTT.

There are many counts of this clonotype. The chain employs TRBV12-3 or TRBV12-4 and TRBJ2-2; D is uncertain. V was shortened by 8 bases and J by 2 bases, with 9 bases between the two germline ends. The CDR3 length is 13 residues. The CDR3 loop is CASPRHNTGELFF. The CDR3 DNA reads TGTGCCAGCCCGAGACATAACACCGGGGAGCTGTTTTTT.

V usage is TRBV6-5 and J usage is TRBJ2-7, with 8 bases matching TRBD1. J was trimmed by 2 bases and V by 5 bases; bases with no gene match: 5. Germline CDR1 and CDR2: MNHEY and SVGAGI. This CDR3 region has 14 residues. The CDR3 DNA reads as TGTGCCAGCAGTCTCCAGGGGGCAACCTACGAGCAGTACTTC. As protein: CASSLQGATYEQYF.

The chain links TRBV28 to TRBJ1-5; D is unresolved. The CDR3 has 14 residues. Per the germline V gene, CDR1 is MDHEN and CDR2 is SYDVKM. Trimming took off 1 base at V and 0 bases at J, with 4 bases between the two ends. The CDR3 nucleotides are TGTGCCAGCAGTTTATTAGATAGCAATCAGCCCCAGCATTTT. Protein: CASSLLDSNQPQHF. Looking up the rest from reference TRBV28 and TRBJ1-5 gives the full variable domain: DVKVTQSSRYLVKRTGEKVFLECVQDMDHENMFWYRQDPGLGLRLIYFSYDVKMKEKGDIPEGYSVSREKKERFSLILESASTNQTSMYLCASSLLDSNQPQHFGDGTRLSIL.